A single sample gave rise to the 5 T cell receptor beta chains below, sequenced in a study of blood T cell repertoires in COVID-19. TCRdb's copy holds only in-frame clones and misses some; the assay was immunoSEQ multiplex PCR. The sample shows over 200,000 clones, about 83% of them seen only once. Specimen: peripheral blood. The receptors were gathered from a middle-aged man with active or convalescent COVID-19.

The genes are TRBV6-5 and TRBJ1-2; no clear D. This CDR3 has 15 amino acids. V was cut by 6 bases and J by 0 bases, with 14 bases left in between. Germline CDR1 reads MNHEY; CDR2 reads SVGAGI. For the CDR3, the DNA is TGTGCCAGCAGCCCCTATCCGGGTACTAACTATGGCTACACCTTC. Its translation is CASSPYPGTNYGYTF.

This clone was seen a single time. The genes are TRBV12-3 or TRBV12-4 and TRBJ1-5; tentatively, D is TRBD1 (5 bases). This CDR3 spans 13 amino acids. The V end was cut by 0 bases, the J end by 7 bases, with 7 bases between. This CDR3 is CASSLARGQPQHF. The CDR3 nucleotides are TGTGCCAGCAGTTTAGCACGGGGGCAGCCCCAGCATTTT.

Of note for this clone: The identical CDR3 is also encoded by other nucleotide sequences in the sample. The genes are TRBV6-5 and TRBJ1-1; D is unresolved. The V gene lost 0 bases and the J gene lost 1 base, with 6 bases spanning the gap. Per germline, CDR1 MNHEY and CDR2 SVGAGI. CDR3 size: 14 residues. The DNA of the CDR3 is TGTGCCAGCAGTTACTCAGAGGGGAACACTGAAGCTTTCTTT. Protein sequence: CASSYSEGNTEAFF.

The gene calls are TRBV7-3 and TRBJ2-3, with D possibly matching TRBD2 (5 bases). Deletions cut 5 bases from V and 3 bases from J, with 12 bases between. Germline-derived CDR1 and CDR2 are SGHTA and FQGTGA. The CDR3 consists of 14 residues. Here the CDR3 reads CASSPWGATDTQYF. The DNA of the CDR3 is TGTGCCAGCAGCCCCTGGGGAGCGACAGATACGCAGTATTTT.

The V gene is TRBV28, the J gene TRBJ1-5, with D tentatively TRBD1 (6 bases). Germline assignment: CDR1 MDHEN and CDR2 SYDVKM. CDR3 length: 15 amino acids. V was clipped by 7 bases and J by 5 bases, with 18 bases between them. The CDR3 spells CASTGGGALDQPQHF. CDR3 DNA: TGTGCCAGCACTGGGGGGGGCGCGTTGGATCAGCCCCAGCATTTT.